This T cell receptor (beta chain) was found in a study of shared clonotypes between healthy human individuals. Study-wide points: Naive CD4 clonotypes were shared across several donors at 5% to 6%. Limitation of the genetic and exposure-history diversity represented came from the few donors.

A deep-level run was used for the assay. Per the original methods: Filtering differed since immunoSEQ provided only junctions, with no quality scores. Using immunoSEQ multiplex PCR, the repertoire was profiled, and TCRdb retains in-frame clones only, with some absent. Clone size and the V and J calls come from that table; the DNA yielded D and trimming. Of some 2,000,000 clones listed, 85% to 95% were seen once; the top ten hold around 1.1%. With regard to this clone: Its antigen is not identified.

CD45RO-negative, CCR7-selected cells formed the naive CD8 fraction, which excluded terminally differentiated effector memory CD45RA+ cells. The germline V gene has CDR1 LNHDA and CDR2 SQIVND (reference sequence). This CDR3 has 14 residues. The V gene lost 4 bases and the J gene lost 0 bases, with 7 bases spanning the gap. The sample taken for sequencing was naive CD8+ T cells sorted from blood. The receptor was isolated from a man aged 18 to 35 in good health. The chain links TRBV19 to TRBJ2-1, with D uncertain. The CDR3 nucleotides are TGTGCCAGTAGTAAACTCAGCTCCTACAATGAGCAGTTCTTC. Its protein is CASSKLSSYNEQFF.